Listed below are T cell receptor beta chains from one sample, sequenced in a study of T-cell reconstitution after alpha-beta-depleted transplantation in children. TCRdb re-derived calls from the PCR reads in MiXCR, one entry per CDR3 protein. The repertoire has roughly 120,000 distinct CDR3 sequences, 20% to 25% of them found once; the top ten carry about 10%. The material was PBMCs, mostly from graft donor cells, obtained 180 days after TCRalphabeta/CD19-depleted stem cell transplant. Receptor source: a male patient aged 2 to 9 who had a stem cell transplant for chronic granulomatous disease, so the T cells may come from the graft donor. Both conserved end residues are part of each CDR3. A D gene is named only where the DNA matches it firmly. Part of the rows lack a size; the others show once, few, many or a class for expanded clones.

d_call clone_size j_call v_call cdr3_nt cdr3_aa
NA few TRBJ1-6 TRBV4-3 TGCGCCAGCAGCCAAGATATGTTCGGGGGGGATTCACCCCTCCACTTT CASSQDMFGGDSPLHF
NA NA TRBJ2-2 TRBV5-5 TGTGCCAGCAGCTTTCGGGGGCTCCAGGAGCTGTTTTTT CASSFRGLQELFF
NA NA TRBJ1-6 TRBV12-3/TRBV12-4 TGTGCCAGCAGGAATACAGGGCCCAATTCACCCCTCCACTTT CASRNTGPNSPLHF
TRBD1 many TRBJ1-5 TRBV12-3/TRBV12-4 TGTGCCAGCAGTTTAATGTTAGGGGACAGGGGGGATCAGCCCCAGCATTTT CASSLMLGDRGDQPQHF
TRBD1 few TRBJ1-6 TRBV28 TGTGCCAGCATCACGGGACAGGGTTCGGTATCCCTCCACTTT CASITGQGSVSLHF
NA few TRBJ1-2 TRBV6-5 TGTGCCAGCAGTTACTCAGCGACAGCGATCTATGGCTACACCTTC CASSYSATAIYGYTF
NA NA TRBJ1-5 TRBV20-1 TGCAGTGCCGTTAGGACAGCAAAGCCCCAGCATTTT CSAVRTAKPQHF
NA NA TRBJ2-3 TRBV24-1 TGTGCCACCAGTGATCCTAGCCGGACAGATACGCAGTATTTT CATSDPSRTDTQYF
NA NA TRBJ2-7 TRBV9 TGTGCCAGCGGCGGGCACAGTTACGAGCAGTACTTC CASGGHSYEQYF
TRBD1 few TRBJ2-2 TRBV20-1 TGCAGTGCTAGAGATGCTAGACAGGGAAACACCGGGGAGCTGTTTTTT CSARDARQGNTGELFF
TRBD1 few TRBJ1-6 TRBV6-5 TGTGCCAGCAAGGACAGGGACGGGTATAATTCACCCCTCCACTTT CASKDRDGYNSPLHF
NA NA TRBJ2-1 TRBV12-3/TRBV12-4 TGTGCCAGCAGTTTGTCTCGAGTTTATCCATACAATGAGCAGTTCTTC CASSLSRVYPYNEQFF
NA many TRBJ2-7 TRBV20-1 TGCAGTGCTAGAACGACCCCGTACGAGCAGTACTTC CSARTTPYEQYF
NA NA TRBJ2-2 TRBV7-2 TGTGCCAGCAGCTCATACCTTAAGGCGAACACCGGGGAGCTGTTTTTT CASSSYLKANTGELFF
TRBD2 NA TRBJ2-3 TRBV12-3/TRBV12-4 TGTGCCAGCAGCCGAGGACTAGGCCTTGGGGCAGATACGCAGTATTTT CASSRGLGLGADTQYF
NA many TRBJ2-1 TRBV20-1 TGCAGTGCTAGAGAACGAGAGAGCCCCTCCTACAATGAGCAGTTCTTC CSARERESPSYNEQFF
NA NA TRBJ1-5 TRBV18 TGTGCCAGCTCACCACCGCTGGACTCCTATCAGCCCCAGCATTTT CASSPPLDSYQPQHF
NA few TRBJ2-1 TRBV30 TGTGCCTGGAGTCCCACTAGCTTAAGGAATGAGCAGTTCTTC CAWSPTSLRNEQFF
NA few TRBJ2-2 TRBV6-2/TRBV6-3 TGTGCCAGTCACCGAGGGACCCTGAACACCGGGGAGCTGTTTTTT CASHRGTLNTGELFF
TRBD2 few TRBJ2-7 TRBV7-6 TGTGCCAGCAGCTTACTCAAGGGAGGGATTGAGTACTTC CASSLLKGGIEYF
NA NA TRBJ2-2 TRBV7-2 TGTGCCAGCAGCTCCGGTGTGGTACGGAACACCGGGGAGCTGTTTTTT CASSSGVVRNTGELFF
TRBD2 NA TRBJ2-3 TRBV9 TGTGCCAGCAGCGTGGGGACTAGCGGGAGCACCGATACGCAGTATTTT CASSVGTSGSTDTQYF
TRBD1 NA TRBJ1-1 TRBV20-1 TGCAGTGCTACCACAGGGGATCTGAACACTGAAGCTTTCTTT CSATTGDLNTEAFF
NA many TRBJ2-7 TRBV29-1 TGCAACCCTCCGCACGGCCCCCTGCACCACGAGCAGTACTTC CNPPHGPLHHEQYF
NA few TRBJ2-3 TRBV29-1 TGCAGCGTGGCCCGGGACATAGCTGGCACAGATACGCAGTATTTT CSVARDIAGTDTQYF
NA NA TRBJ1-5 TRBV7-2 TGTGCCAGCAGCTCGAGGGTAGAGGGGTCACGTCAGCCCCAGCATTTT CASSSRVEGSRQPQHF
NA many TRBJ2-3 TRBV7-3 TGTGCCAGCAGCTTAATGGGGGCCACTAGCACAGATACGCAGTATTTT CASSLMGATSTDTQYF
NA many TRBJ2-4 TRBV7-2 TGTGCCAGCAGCTTTATGAGGAGCGGCAAAAACATTCAGTACTTC CASSFMRSGKNIQYF
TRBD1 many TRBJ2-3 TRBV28 TGTGCCAGCAGTACTGACAGGGTAGCAGATACGCAGTATTTT CASSTDRVADTQYF
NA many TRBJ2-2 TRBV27 TGTGCCAGCAGTTTCTTCAGGGATTCCGGGGAGCTGTTTTTT CASSFFRDSGELFF